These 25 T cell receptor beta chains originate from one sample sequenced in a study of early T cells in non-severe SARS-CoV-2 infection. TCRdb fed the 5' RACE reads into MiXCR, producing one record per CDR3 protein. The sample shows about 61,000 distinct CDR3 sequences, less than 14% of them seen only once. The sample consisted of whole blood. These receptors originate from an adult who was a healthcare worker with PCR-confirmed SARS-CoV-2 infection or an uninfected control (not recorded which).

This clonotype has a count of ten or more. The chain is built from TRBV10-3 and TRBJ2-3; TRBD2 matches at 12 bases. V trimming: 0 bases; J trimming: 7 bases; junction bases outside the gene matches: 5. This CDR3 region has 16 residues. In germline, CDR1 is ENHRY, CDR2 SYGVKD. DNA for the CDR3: TGTGCCATCAGTGAGTCGTCTAGCGGGGGGGAAAATACGCAGTATTTT. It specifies CAISESSSGGENTQYF.

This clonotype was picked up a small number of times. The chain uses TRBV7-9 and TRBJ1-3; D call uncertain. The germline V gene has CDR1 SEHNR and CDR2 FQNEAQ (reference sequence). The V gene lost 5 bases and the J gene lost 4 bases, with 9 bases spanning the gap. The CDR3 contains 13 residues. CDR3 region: CASSPSEGNTIYF. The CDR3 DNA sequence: TGTGCCAGCAGCCCTTCTGAGGGAAACACCATATATTTT.

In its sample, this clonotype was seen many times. As DNA, the CDR3 is TGCAGTGCCTCCGTAGGACGGACAGCCTCGGCTGAGCAGTACTTC. It codes for CSASVGRTASAEQYF. The chain employs TRBV20-1 and TRBJ2-7; D may be TRBD1 (6 bases). V was pared by 6 bases and J by 7 bases, with 25 bases between. The CDR3 contains 15 residues. Germline CDR1 and CDR2: DFQATT and SNEGSKA (reference sequence).

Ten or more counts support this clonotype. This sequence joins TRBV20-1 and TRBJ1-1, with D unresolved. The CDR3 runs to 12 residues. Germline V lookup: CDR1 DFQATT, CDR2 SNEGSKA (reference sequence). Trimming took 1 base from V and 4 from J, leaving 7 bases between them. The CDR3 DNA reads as TGCAGTGCTAGAGTAGGGAGCACTGAAGCTTTCTTT. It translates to CSARVGSTEAFF.

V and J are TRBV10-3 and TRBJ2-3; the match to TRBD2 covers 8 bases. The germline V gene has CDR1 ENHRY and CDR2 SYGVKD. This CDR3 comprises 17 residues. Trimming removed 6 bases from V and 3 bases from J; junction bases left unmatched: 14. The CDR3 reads CAIRPSGPQSVTDTQYF. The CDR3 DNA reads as TGTGCCATCAGACCTAGCGGGCCCCAGTCGGTTACAGATACGCAGTATTTT.

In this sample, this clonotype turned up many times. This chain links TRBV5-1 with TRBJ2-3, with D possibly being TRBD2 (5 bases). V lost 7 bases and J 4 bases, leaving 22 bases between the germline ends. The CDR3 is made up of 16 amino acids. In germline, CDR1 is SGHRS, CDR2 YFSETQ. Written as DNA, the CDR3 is TGCGCCAGCTCGCCCTCGGGAAACAGTTTTCCAGATACGCAGTATTTT. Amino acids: CASSPSGNSFPDTQYF.

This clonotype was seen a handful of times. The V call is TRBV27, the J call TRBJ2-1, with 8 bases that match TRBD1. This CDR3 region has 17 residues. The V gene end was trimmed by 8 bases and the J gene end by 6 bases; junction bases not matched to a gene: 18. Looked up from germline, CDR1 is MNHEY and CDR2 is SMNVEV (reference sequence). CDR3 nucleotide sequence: TGTGCCAGCGGAACAGCGACAGGGGCCCTCCCTGGCAATGAGCAGTTCTTC. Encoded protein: CASGTATGALPGNEQFF.

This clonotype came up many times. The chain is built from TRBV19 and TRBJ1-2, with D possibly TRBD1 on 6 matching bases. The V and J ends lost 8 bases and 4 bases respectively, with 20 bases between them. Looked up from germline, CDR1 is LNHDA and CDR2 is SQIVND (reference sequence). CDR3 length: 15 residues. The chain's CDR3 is CASFNGGRGGYGYTF. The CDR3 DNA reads TGTGCCAGTTTTAATGGGGGCCGCGGCGGCTATGGCTACACCTTC. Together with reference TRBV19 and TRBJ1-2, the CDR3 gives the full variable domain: DGGITQSPKYLFRKEGQNVTLSCEQNLNHDAMYWYRQDPGQGLRLIYYSQIVNDFQKGDIAEGYSVSREKKESFPLTVTSAQKNPTAFYLCASFNGGRGGYGYTFGSGTRLTVV.

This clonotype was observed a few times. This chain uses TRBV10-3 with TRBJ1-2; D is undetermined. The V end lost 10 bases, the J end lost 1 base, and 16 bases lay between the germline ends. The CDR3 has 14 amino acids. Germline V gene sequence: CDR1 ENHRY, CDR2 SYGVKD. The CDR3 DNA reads TGTGCCACCTCAGACATCACTCTTAACTATGGCTACACCTTC. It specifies CATSDITLNYGYTF.

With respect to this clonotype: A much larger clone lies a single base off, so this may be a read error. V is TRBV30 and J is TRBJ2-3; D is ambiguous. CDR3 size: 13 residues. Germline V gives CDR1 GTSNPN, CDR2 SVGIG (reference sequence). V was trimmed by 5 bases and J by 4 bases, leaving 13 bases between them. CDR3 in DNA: TGTGCCTGGTACCTTAAGCCGGCAGATACGCAGTATTTT. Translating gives CAWYLKPADTQYF.

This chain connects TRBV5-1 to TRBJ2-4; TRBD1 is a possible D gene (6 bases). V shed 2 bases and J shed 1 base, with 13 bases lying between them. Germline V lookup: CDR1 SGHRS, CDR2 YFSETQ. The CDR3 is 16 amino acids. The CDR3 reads CASSFQGQGAKNIQYF. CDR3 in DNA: TGCGCCAGCAGCTTTCAGGGCCAGGGGGCCAAAAACATTCAGTACTTC. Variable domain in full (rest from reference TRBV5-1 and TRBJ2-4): KAGVTQTPRYLIKTRGQQVTLSCSPISGHRSVSWYQQTPGQGLQFLFEYFSETQRNKGNFPGRFSGRQFSNSRSEMNVSTLELGDSALYLCASSFQGQGAKNIQYFGAGTRLSVL.

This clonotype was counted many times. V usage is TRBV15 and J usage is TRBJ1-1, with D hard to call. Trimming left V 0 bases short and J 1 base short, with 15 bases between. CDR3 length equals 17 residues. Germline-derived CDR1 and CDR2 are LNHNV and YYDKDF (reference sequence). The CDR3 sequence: CATSREVSVTANTEAFF. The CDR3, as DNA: TGTGCCACCAGCAGAGAGGTGTCTGTTACAGCGAACACTGAAGCTTTCTTT.

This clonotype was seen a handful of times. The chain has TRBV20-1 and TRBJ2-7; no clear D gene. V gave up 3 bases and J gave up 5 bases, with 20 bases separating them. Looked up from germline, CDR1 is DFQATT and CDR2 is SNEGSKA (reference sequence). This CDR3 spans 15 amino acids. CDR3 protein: CSASRSAVIGDEQYF. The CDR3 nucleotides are TGCAGTGCTAGCCGAAGTGCGGTCATTGGGGACGAGCAGTACTTC.

This CDR3 reads CASSVGQGGSPLHF. DNA of the CDR3: TGTGCCAGCAGCGTGGGACAGGGAGGCTCACCCCTCCACTTT. The V gene is TRBV9, the J gene TRBJ1-6, with 9 bases lining up with TRBD1. With V trimmed by 2 bases and J by 10 bases, 4 bases remained unmatched. The CDR3 loop spans 14 amino acids. Germline CDR1 is SGDLS and CDR2 is YYNGEE.

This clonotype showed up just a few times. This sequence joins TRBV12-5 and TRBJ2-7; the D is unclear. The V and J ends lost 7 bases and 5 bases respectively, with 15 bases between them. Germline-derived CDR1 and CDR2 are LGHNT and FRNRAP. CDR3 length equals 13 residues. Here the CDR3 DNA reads TGTGCTAGTGCCCAAACAGTGGTACACGAGCAGTACTTC. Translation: CASAQTVVHEQYF.

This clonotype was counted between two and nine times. The CDR3 here is CASSDAIQTQYF. CDR3 bases: TGTGCCAGCAGCGATGCTATCCAGACCCAGTACTTC. The rearrangement uses TRBV9 and TRBJ2-5; unclear D gene. The CDR3 contains 12 residues. Germline V lookup: CDR1 SGDLS, CDR2 YYNGEE. Trimming took off 3 bases at V and 6 bases at J, with 9 bases between the two ends.

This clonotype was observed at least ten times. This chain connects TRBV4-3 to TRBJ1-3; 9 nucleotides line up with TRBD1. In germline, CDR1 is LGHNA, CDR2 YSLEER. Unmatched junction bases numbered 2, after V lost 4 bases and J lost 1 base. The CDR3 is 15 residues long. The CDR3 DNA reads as TGCGCCAGCAGCCTTGACAGGGGGTCTGGAAACACCATATATTTT. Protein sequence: CASSLDRGSGNTIYF.

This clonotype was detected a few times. CDR3: CASSEGAGEYYEQYF. CDR3 nucleotides: TGTGCCAGCAGTGAGGGGGCAGGGGAGTACTACGAGCAGTACTTC. The genes are TRBV2 and TRBJ2-7; D might be TRBD1 (6 bases). Germline values: CDR1 SNHLY, CDR2 FYNNEI. The CDR3 length is 15 residues. With 3 bases removed from V and 3 bases from J, the gap between germline ends came to 15 bases. Full variable domain (rest looked up from reference TRBV2 and TRBJ2-7): EPEVTQTPSHQVTQMGQEVILRCVPISNHLYFYWYRQILGQKVEFLVSFYNNEISEKSEIFDDQFSVERPDGSNFTLKIRSTKLEDSAMYFCASSEGAGEYYEQYFGPGTRLTVT.

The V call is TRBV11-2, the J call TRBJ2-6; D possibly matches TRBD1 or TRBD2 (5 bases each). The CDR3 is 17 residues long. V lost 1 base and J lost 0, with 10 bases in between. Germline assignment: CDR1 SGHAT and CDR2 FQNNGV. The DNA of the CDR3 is TGTGCCAGCAGCTTAGGGCAGGGACCCTCTGGGGCCAACGTCCTGACTTTC. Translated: CASSLGQGPSGANVLTF. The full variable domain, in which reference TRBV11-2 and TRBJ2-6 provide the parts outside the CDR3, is EAGVAQSPRYKIIEKRQSVAFWCNPISGHATLYWYQQILGQGPKLLIQFQNNGVVDDSQLPKDRFSAERLKGVDSTLKIQPAKLEDSAVYLCASSLGQGPSGANVLTFGAGSRLTVL.

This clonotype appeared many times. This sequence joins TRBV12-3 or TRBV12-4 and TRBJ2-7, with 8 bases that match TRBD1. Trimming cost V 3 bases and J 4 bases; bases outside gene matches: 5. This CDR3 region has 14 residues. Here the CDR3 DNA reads TGTGCCAGCAGTTTGGACAGGGTGGAGTACGAGCAGTACTTC. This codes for CASSLDRVEYEQYF.

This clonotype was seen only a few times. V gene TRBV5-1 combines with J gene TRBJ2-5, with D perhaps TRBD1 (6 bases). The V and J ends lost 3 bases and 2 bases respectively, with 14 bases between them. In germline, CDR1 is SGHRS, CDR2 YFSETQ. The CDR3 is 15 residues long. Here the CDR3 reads CASSWGHSVQETQYF. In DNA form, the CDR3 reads TGCGCCAGCAGCTGGGGACACTCGGTTCAAGAGACCCAGTACTTC.

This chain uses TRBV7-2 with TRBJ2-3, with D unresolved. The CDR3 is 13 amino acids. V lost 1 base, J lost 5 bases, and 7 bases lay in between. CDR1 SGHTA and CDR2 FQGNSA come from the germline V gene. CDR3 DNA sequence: TGTGCCAGCAGCTTAGGTTCGGAAGATACGCAGTATTTT. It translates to CASSLGSEDTQYF.

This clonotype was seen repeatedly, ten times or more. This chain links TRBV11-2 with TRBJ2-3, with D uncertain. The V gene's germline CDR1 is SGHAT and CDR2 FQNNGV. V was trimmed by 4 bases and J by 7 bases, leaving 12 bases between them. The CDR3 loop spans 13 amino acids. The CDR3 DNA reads TGTGCCAGCAGCTCGCGTCGCGCGCATACGCAGTATTTT. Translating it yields CASSSRRAHTQYF.

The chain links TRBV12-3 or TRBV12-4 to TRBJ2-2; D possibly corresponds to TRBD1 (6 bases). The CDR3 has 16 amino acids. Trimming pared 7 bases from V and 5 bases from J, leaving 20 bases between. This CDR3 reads CASTSRWQGRTGELFF. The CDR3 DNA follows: TGTGCCAGCACCTCCCGGTGGCAGGGGCGGACCGGGGAGCTGTTTTTT.

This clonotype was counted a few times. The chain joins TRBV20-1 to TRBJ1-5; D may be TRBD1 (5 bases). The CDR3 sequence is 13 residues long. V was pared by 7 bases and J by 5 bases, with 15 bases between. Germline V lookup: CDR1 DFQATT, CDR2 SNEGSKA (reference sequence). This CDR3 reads CSGNGAEDQPQHF. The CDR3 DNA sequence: TGCAGTGGGAACGGGGCAGAAGATCAGCCCCAGCATTTT.